Listed below are T cell receptor beta chains from one sample, sequenced in a study of shared clonotypes between healthy human individuals. Data came from immunoSEQ multiplex PCR; TCRdb stores just in-frame clones and leaves some out. The sample lists approximately 2,000,000 clones; around 90% were seen once. Source material: naive CD4+ T cells from PBMCs. These receptors all stem from a man between 18 and 35 years old in good health. Some clones in this sample may be carry-over from other donors' samples. CDR3s include the opening cysteine and the closing phenylalanine or tryptophan. A D gene is named only where the DNA matches it firmly. Some rows mark clone size as missing; the rest say once, few, many or name a class of expanded clone.

v_gene	j_gene	d_gene	abundance	CDR3aa	CDR3nt
TRBV12-2	TRBJ2-5	NA	once	CASRCLGGDRGQETQYF	TGTGCAAGTCGCTGTCTTGGGGGGGACAGGGGCCAAGAGACCCAGTACTTC
TRBV19	TRBJ1-1	NA	NA	CASSINPGTNTEAFF	TGTGCCAGTAGTATTAATCCAGGGACGAACACTGAAGCTTTCTTT
TRBV6-6	TRBJ2-3	TRBD1	NA	CASSQGWDRGLIAQYF	TGTGCCAGCAGTCAGGGTTGGGACAGGGGGCTGATTGCGCAGTATTTT
TRBV28	TRBJ1-2	NA	NA	CASSLGGGYTF	TGTGCCAGCAGTTTAGGAGGCGGCTACACCTTC
TRBV28	TRBJ2-7	NA	NA	CASSRDYSYEQYF	TGTGCCAGCAGTCGCGACTACTCCTACGAGCAGTACTTC
TRBV6-1	TRBJ2-3	TRBD2	NA	CASSELAGTDTQYF	TGTGCCAGCAGTGAACTAGCGGGAACAGATACGCAGTATTTT
TRBV27	TRBJ2-3	NA	NA	CASSFTASAQYF	TGTGCCAGCAGTTTCACAGCATCGGCGCAGTATTTT
TRBV7-3	TRBJ2-7	NA	NA	CASRTPRGADEQYF	TGTGCCAGCAGGACCCCGCGGGGAGCGGACGAGCAGTACTTC
TRBV28	TRBJ1-1	NA	NA	CASTLSMNTEAFF	TGTGCCAGCACTCTTTCTATGAACACTGAAGCTTTCTTT
TRBV6-5	TRBJ2-7	TRBD2	NA	CASSRVAGGLYEQYF	TGTGCCAGCAGCCGAGTAGCGGGGGGCCTCTACGAGCAGTACTTC
TRBV5-1	TRBJ1-4	TRBD1	NA	CASSLGDRDGEKLFF	TGCGCCAGCAGCTTGGGGGACAGGGATGGGGAAAAACTGTTTTTT
TRBV6-5	TRBJ2-7	TRBD2	few	CASTTSGNHYEQYF	TGTGCCAGCACGACTAGCGGGAACCACTACGAGCAGTACTTC
TRBV5-1	TRBJ2-7	NA	NA	CASSFSGRSSYEQYF	TGCGCCAGCAGCTTTAGCGGAAGGAGCTCCTACGAGCAGTACTTC
TRBV4-1	TRBJ2-1	TRBD1	NA	CASSQRVTGTGDHNEQFF	TGCGCCAGCAGCCAACGCGTTACCGGGACAGGGGATCACAATGAGCAGTTCTTC
TRBV28	TRBJ1-3	NA	NA	CASSLIGTGRYSGNTIYF	TGTGCCAGCAGTTTAATTGGTACAGGACGGTACTCTGGAAACACCATATATTTT
TRBV30	TRBJ2-1	NA	NA	CAGRESSYNEQFF	TGTGCCGGCAGGGAAAGCTCCTACAATGAGCAGTTCTTC
TRBV19	TRBJ1-4	NA	NA	CASNLGPAYNEKLFF	TGTGCCAGTAACCTGGGGCCTGCGTATAATGAAAAACTGTTTTTT
TRBV6-5	TRBJ2-1	NA	NA	CASSYRGPDNEQFF	TGTGCCAGCAGTTACCGGGGGCCCGACAATGAGCAGTTCTTC
TRBV5-1	TRBJ2-7	NA	NA	CASSLAAAGDEQYF	TGCGCCAGCAGCTTGGCCGCAGCCGGCGACGAGCAGTACTTC
TRBV18	TRBJ2-7	TRBD1	few	CASSPDRGRYEQYF	TGTGCCAGCTCACCAGACAGGGGGCGATACGAGCAGTACTTC
TRBV6-1	TRBJ2-7	TRBD2	NA	CASSEGLAGGLSYEQYF	TGTGCCAGCAGTGAAGGTCTAGCGGGGGGTCTATCCTACGAGCAGTACTTC
TRBV30	TRBJ2-7	NA	NA	CAWSGGEIGEQYF	TGTGCCTGGAGTGGGGGCGAAATCGGGGAGCAGTACTTC
TRBV5-1	TRBJ2-7	NA	NA	CASSSGLGPSEQYF	TGCGCCAGCAGCTCAGGACTGGGGCCCAGCGAGCAGTACTTC